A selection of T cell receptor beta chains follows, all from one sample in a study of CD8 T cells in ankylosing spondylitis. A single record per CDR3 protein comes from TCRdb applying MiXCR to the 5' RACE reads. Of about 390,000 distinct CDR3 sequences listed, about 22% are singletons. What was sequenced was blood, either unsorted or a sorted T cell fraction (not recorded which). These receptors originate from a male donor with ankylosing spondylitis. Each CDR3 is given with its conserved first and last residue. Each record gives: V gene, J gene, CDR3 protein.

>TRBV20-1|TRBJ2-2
CSARNRVTGTGELFF
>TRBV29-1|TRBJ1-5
CSVAGVATGPQHF
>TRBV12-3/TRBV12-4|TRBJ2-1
CANRLAQGLAVYNEQFF
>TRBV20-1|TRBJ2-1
CSAKTSGSLYNEQFF
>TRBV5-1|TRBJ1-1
CASRVKGLNTEAFF
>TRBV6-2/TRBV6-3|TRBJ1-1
CASSYWRLTNEAFF
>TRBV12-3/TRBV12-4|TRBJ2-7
CASKGGGVGEQYF
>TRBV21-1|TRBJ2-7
CASSKPDGGSYEQYF
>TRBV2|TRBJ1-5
CASTLYRDNQPQHF
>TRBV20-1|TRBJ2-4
CSARESRAGSFIQYF
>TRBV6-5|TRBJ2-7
CASSGQREQYF
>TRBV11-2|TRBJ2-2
CASSLGRVLAGRETGELFF
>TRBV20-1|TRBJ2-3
CSTRLAGVGKDTQYF
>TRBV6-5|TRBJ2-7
CASSLDRTGYEQYF
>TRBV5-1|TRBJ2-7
CARHYEQYF
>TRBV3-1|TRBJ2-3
CASSRSSGSTDTQYF
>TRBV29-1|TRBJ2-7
CSVEGQYYEQYF
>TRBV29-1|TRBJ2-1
CSVEVGRGVINEQFF
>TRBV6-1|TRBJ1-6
CASSRGRGSPLHF
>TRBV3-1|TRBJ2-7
CASSRQLGTPSYEQYF
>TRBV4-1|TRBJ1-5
CASSGRIMGNQPQHF
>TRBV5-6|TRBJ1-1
CASSWDRGITEAFF
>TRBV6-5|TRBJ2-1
CASSYSFGGGANEQFF
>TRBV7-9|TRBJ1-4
CASRQGSSSNEKLFF
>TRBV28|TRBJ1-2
CATSSNYGYTF
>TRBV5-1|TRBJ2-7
CASSLVAGLSYEQYF
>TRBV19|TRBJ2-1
CASSKEWEREQFF
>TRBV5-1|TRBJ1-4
CASSLVTGLEEKLFF
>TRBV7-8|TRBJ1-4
CASSLELKLFF
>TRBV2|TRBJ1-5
CASSESRGRGQPQHF
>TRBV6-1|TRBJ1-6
CASFGQLSSPLHF
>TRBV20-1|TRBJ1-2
CSARTSGASYGYTF